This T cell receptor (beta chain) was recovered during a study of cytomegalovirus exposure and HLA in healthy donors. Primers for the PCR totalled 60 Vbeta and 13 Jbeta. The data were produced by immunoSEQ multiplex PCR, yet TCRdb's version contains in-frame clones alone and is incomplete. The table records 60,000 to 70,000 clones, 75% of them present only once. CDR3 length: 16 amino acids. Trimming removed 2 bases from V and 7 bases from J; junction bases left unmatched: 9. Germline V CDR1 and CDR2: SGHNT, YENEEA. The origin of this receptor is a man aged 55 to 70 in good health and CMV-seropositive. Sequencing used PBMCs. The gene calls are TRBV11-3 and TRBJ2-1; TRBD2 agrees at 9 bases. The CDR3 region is CASSLRGAGGQNEQFF. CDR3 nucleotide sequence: TGTGCCAGCAGCTTAAGGGGGGCGGGGGGGCAAAATGAGCAGTTCTTC.